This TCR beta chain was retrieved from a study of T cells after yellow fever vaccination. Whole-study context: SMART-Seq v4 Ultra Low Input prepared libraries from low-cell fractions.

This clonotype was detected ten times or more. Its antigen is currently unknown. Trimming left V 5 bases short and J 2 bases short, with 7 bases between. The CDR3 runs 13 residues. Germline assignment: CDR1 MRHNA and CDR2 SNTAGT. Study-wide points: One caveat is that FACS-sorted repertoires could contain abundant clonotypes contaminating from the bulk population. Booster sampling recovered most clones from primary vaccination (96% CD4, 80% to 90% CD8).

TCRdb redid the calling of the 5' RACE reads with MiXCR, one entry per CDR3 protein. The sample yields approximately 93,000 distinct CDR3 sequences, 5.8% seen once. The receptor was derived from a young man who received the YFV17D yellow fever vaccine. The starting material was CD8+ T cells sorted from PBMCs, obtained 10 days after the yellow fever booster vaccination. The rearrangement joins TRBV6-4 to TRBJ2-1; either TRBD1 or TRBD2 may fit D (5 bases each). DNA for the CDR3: TGTGCCAGCAGTTTGGGACCCTACAATGAGCAGTTCTTC. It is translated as CASSLGPYNEQFF.